This is a list of T cell receptor beta chains from one sample in a study of T cell changes during pregnancy in multiple sclerosis. Sequencing was performed with immunoSEQ multiplex PCR; in TCRdb, only in-frame clones are kept and a portion is missing. The sample contains about 47,000 clones, 93% of which appear only once. The sequencing used peripheral blood, collected in the second trimester of pregnancy. Source of these receptors: a female donor with multiple sclerosis, enrolled in a pregnancy study. Each CDR3 is given with its conserved first and last residue. The D gene is left open where the match is weak. Only some rows state a clone size, as once, few, many or a class for expanded clones.

cdr3_nt	cdr3_aa	v_call	d_call	clone_size	j_call
TGTGCCAGCAGTCGCGGTCCAGCTGTCCAAGAGACCCAGTACTTC	CASSRGPAVQETQYF	TRBV7-9	.	.	TRBJ2-5
TGTGCCAGCAGCTCTAAAAATACAGGGTTTACAGGTACTGAAGCTTTCTTT	CASSSKNTGFTGTEAFF	TRBV7-9	.	.	TRBJ1-1
TGTGCCAGCAGCTCACGGACAGAAGAGACCCAGTACTTC	CASSSRTEETQYF	TRBV11-3	.	.	TRBJ2-5
TGCGCCAGCAGCCAAGTCGGGGAAGAGGGCTCCACTGAAGCTTTCTTT	CASSQVGEEGSTEAFF	TRBV4-1	.	.	TRBJ1-1
TGTGCCAGCAGTTTACAGGGAATCTCTGGAAACACCATATATTTT	CASSLQGISGNTIYF	TRBV27	.	.	TRBJ1-3
TGCGCCAGCAGCCAAGATCCCGACTCCGGCCGAAATGAGCAGTTCTTC	CASSQDPDSGRNEQFF	TRBV4-3	.	once	TRBJ2-1
TGTGCCAGCTCACCAACCGGGACAGGGCTACAAGAGACCCAGTACTTC	CASSPTGTGLQETQYF	TRBV18	TRBD1	.	TRBJ2-5
TGTGCCAGCAGCGAGGGGACAGCGAACACCGGGGAGCTGTTTTTT	CASSEGTANTGELFF	TRBV9	TRBD1	.	TRBJ2-2
TGCGCCAGCAGTTCTTTTTCCGGAGCGGGAAGTTTAAGCCCTGAGCAGTTCTTC	CASSSFSGAGSLSPEQFF	TRBV5-1	TRBD2	.	TRBJ2-1
TGCGCCAGCAGCCCCGGCCGGGACTACCGAATCCGGACCCAGTACTTC	CASSPGRDYRIRTQYF	TRBV4-3	TRBD2	.	TRBJ2-5
TGTGCCGGGCAAAGTTCCTCTGGAAACACCATATATTTT	CAGQSSSGNTIYF	TRBV19	.	.	TRBJ1-3
TGTGCCAGCAGCTGGGGACAGGTTGTTGACAAAAACATTCAGTACTTC	CASSWGQVVDKNIQYF	TRBV7-8	TRBD1	.	TRBJ2-4
TGTGCCAGCAGCGCCCGGACTAGCGGGATTACAGGCGGAGAGACCCAGTACTTC	CASSARTSGITGGETQYF	TRBV7-9	TRBD2	.	TRBJ2-5
TGTGCCAGCAGTCCCTCAGCGGGATCCTACAATGAGCAGTTCTTC	CASSPSAGSYNEQFF	TRBV6-5	TRBD2	medium-sized	TRBJ2-1
TGTGCCAGCAGTATAGCGCCAAGCGCAGATACGCAGTATTTT	CASSIAPSADTQYF	TRBV6-4	.	.	TRBJ2-3
TGTGCCAGCAGCCCCTGGAGGGAAGAGACCCAGTACTTC	CASSPWREETQYF	TRBV11-3	.	.	TRBJ2-5
TGTGCCAGCTCGAGTCCACTAGATGATGAGCAGTTCTTC	CASSSPLDDEQFF	TRBV18	.	.	TRBJ2-1
TGTGCCAGTAGTGTCCTGGGGGCCCGAGGGGACACTGAAGCTTTCTTT	CASSVLGARGDTEAFF	TRBV19	.	.	TRBJ1-1